Listed here are 2 T cell receptor beta chains from one sample, sequenced in a study of T-cell reconstitution after alpha-beta-depleted transplantation in children. Unique molecular identifiers tagged the TCRbeta library. A single record per CDR3 protein comes from TCRdb applying MiXCR to the PCR reads. Counted here are approximately 85,000 distinct CDR3 sequences, 15% to 19% occurring once; the ten biggest clones make up about 19%. The specimen comprised PBMCs, mostly from graft donor cells, sampled 180 days after TCRalphabeta/CD19-depleted stem cell transplant. The source is a male patient aged 2-15 years who had a stem cell transplant for acute lymphoblastic leukemia, so the T cells may come from the graft donor.

This clonotype appeared a few times. The genes are TRBV12-3 or TRBV12-4 and TRBJ1-1; D is unresolved. The CDR3 covers 11 residues. Trimming removed 2 bases from V and 8 bases from J, with 6 bases in between. CDR3 loop: CASSLLQEAFF. Here the CDR3 DNA reads TGTGCCAGCAGTTTATTACAAGAAGCTTTCTTT.

This clonotype was picked up many times. V and J are TRBV12-3 or TRBV12-4 and TRBJ2-1, with D perhaps TRBD2 (7 bases). Trimming cost V 2 bases and J 5 bases, with 13 bases left between them. This CDR3 has 15 amino acids. CDR3 DNA: TGTGCCAGCAGTTTATTCGGGGGGCTCGACAATGAGCAGTTCTTC. Translation: CASSLFGGLDNEQFF.